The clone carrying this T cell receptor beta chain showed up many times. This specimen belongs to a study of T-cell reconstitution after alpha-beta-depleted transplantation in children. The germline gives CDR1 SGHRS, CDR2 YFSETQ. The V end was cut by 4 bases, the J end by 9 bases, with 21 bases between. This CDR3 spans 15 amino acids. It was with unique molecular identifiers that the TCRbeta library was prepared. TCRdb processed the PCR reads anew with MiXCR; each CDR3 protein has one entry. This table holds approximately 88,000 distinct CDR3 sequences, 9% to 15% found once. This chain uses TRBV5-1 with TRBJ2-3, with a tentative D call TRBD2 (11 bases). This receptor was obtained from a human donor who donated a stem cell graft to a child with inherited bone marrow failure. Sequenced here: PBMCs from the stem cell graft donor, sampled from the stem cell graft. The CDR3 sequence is CASSADRGTSGTQYF. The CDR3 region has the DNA TGCGCCAGCAGCGCGGACAGGGGGACTAGCGGAACGCAGTATTTT.